What follows are 16 T cell receptor beta chains derived from one specimen sequenced in a study of T cells after yellow fever vaccination. One entry per CDR3 protein results from TCRdb running MiXCR on the 5' RACE reads. The sample has some 350,000 distinct CDR3 sequences, about 9.5% seen once. Sequencing was performed on PBMCs, taken on the day of the first yellow fever vaccination. These receptors originate from a man between 18 and 35 years old who received the YFV17D yellow fever vaccine.

In its sample, this clonotype was seen a few times. This sequence joins TRBV7-9 and TRBJ2-5; a weak D match, TRBD1 (5 bases). Trimming stripped 4 bases from V and 5 bases from J, with 14 bases between. Germline CDR1 SEHNR, CDR2 FQNEAQ (reference sequence). The CDR3 contains 14 residues. The CDR3, as DNA: TGTGCCAGCAGCTCCAGGGCCCAGAGGGAGACCCAGTACTTC. Translated: CASSSRAQRETQYF.

Ten or more counts support this clonotype. The rearrangement uses TRBV7-2 and TRBJ2-2; 8 nucleotides line up with TRBD2. J lost 7 bases, V lost 5 bases, and 12 bases had no gene match. The CDR3 is made up of 16 amino acids. CDR1 SGHTA and CDR2 FQGNSA come from the germline V gene. CDR3 amino acids: CASSPRLALIGGELFF. The CDR3 nucleotides read TGTGCCAGCAGCCCAAGACTAGCGCTCATTGGCGGGGAGCTGTTTTTT. Full variable domain (missing parts from reference TRBV7-2 and TRBJ2-2): GAGVSQSPSNKVTEKGKDVELRCDPISGHTALYWYRQSLGQGLEFLIYFQGNSAPDKSGLPSDRFSAERTGGSVSTLTIQRTQQEDSAVYLCASSPRLALIGGELFFGEGSRLTVL.

This clonotype was counted many times. This chain connects TRBV5-1 to TRBJ2-5; 10 nucleotides match TRBD2. Germline loops: CDR1 SGHRS, CDR2 YFSETQ. This CDR3 is 18 amino acids long. V lost 4 bases, J lost 3 bases, and 15 bases stayed unmatched. CDR3 loop: CASSEYLNSGGPEETQYF. Here the CDR3 DNA reads TGCGCCAGCAGCGAGTATCTTAATAGCGGGGGGCCCGAAGAGACCCAGTACTTC.

This clonotype was seen at least ten times. The chain couples TRBV5-1 to TRBJ1-6; no clear D gene. Deletions cut 1 base from V and 10 bases from J, with 18 bases between. The germline V gene encodes CDR1 SGHRS and CDR2 YFSETQ. The CDR3 has 16 residues. CDR3 nucleotides: TGCGCCAGCAGCTTGAGTCTCCAGACAAATGAGTCACCCCTCCACTTT. It codes for CASSLSLQTNESPLHF. The complete variable domain, with remaining parts taken from reference TRBV5-1 and TRBJ1-6, reads KAGVTQTPRYLIKTRGQQVTLSCSPISGHRSVSWYQQTPGQGLQFLFEYFSETQRNKGNFPGRFSGRQFSNSRSEMNVSTLELGDSALYLCASSLSLQTNESPLHFGNGTRLTVT.

The DNA for the CDR3 is TGCGCCAGCAGTTCCGCGGGAGGCCCGAACACCGGGGAGCTGTTTTTT. As protein: CASSSAGGPNTGELFF. V and J are TRBV4-3 and TRBJ2-2; TRBD2 matches at 8 bases. Germline V gene lookup returns CDR1 LGHNA and CDR2 YSLEER. The length of the CDR3 is 16 residues. With 6 bases clipped from V and 0 bases from J, the junction kept 6 bases outside the gene matches.

This clonotype turned up a few times. The chain carries TRBV12-3 or TRBV12-4 and TRBJ1-3; possible D gene TRBD1, 5 bases. The CDR3 sequence is 13 residues long. V lost 4 bases to trimming and J lost 6 bases, with 10 bases between them. CDR3 DNA: TGTGCCAGCAGTTCCAGGGAGCTAAACACCATATATTTT. Translating it yields CASSSRELNTIYF.

This chain links TRBV30 with TRBJ1-4, with D possibly TRBD1 on 5 matching bases. CDR3 length: 15 residues. Germline values: CDR1 GTSNPN, CDR2 SVGIG (reference sequence). Between the trimmed V and J ends, which lost 2 bases and 3 bases, there was a span of 13 bases. CDR3 sequence reads: CAWSKGAGSNEKLFF. The CDR3 DNA is TGTGCCTGGAGTAAAGGGGCAGGGTCTAATGAAAAACTGTTTTTT.

V usage is TRBV20-1 and J usage is TRBJ2-1; D remains ambiguous. The CDR3 length is 11 residues. CDR1 and CDR2 (germline): DFQATT, SNEGSKA (reference sequence). Deletions cut 0 bases from V and 9 bases from J, with 6 bases between. CDR3 sequence: CSAREELEQFF. The DNA of the CDR3 is TGCAGTGCTAGAGAGGAGCTTGAGCAGTTCTTC.

This clonotype has just a few counts. The chain carries TRBV20-1 and TRBJ2-6; no clear D gene. This CDR3 is built from 14 residues. Trimming left V 3 bases short and J 0 bases short, with 6 bases between. Per germline, CDR1 DFQATT and CDR2 SNEGSKA (reference sequence). The CDR3 bases are TGCAGTGCTAGCTCAGTCTCTGGGGCCAACGTCCTGACTTTC. Amino acid sequence: CSASSVSGANVLTF.

This chain connects TRBV20-1 to TRBJ2-7, with TRBD2 identical over 11 bases. CDR3 length: 13 residues. Germline V gene data show CDR1 as DFQATT and CDR2 as SNEGSKA (reference sequence). After removal of 5 bases from V and 7 bases from J, the junction contained 7 bases not matched to a gene. CDR3 protein: CSAASGGRREQYV. The CDR3 nucleotides read TGCAGTGCTGCTAGCGGGGGGCGACGGGAGCAGTACGTC.

The V gene is TRBV7-2, the J gene TRBJ1-2, with TRBD1 identical over 9 bases. Germline CDR1 reads SGHTA; CDR2 reads FQGNSA. With V trimmed by 5 bases and J by 3 bases, 7 bases remained unmatched. CDR3 size: 15 residues. The CDR3 DNA is TGTGCCAGCAGCCAGACAGGGGGGGGATACTATGGCTACACCTTC. It specifies CASSQTGGGYYGYTF.

This rearrangement joins TRBV7-2 to TRBJ2-5; 9 bases match TRBD1. V gave up 3 bases and J gave up 6 bases; unmatched junction bases: 8. The CDR3 extends over 15 amino acids. Per the germline V gene, CDR1 is SGHTA and CDR2 is FQGNSA. The CDR3 sequence: CASSFYRDREKTQYF. The CDR3 coding sequence is TGTGCCAGCAGCTTTTACCGGGACAGGGAAAAGACCCAGTACTTC.

In this sample, this clonotype turned up a few times. The gene calls are TRBV29-1 and TRBJ1-6; D is unclear. Germline V gene sequence: CDR1 SQVTM, CDR2 ANQGSEA. This CDR3 spans 10 amino acids. Trimming pared 8 bases from V and 5 bases from J, leaving 4 bases between. CDR3 in amino acids: CSHNNSPLHF. The CDR3, as DNA: TGCAGCCACAATAATTCACCCCTCCACTTT.

This clonotype showed up just a few times. The genes are TRBV4-3 and TRBJ1-2; the D gene is possibly TRBD1 (5 bases). Germline CDR1 is LGHNA and CDR2 is YSLEER. This CDR3 has 13 residues. Trimming shortened V by 1 base and J by 6 bases, and 9 bases separated the two germline ends. The CDR3 sequence: CASSQVGGDGYTF. The DNA for the CDR3 is TGCGCCAGCAGCCAAGTTGGGGGGGATGGCTACACCTTC.

This clonotype came up many times. V and J are TRBV4-3 and TRBJ2-6; D ambiguous. Germline V CDR1 and CDR2: LGHNA, YSLEER. The V end lost 1 base, the J end lost 2 bases, and 6 bases lay between the germline ends. The CDR3 totals 15 residues. CDR3 sequence: CASSQVGTGANVLTF. CDR3 nucleotides: TGCGCCAGCAGCCAAGTAGGGACTGGGGCCAACGTCCTGACTTTC.

The rearrangement uses TRBV6-5 and TRBJ2-5, with D perhaps TRBD1 (6 bases). V lost 0 bases to trimming and J lost 3 bases, with 11 bases between them. Germline V gene lookup returns CDR1 MNHEY and CDR2 SVGAGI. This CDR3 spans 15 amino acids. The CDR3 sequence is CASSYSPEGEETQYF. The DNA of the CDR3 is TGTGCCAGCAGTTACTCTCCAGAGGGGGAAGAGACCCAGTACTTC.